Below, 12 T cell receptor beta chains from the same sample are listed, as sequenced in a study of T cell responses to AZD1222 COVID-19 vaccine. TCRdb's table, derived via immunoSEQ multiplex PCR, lists solely in-frame clones and lacks some. The table lists about 92,000 clones, approximately 90% of them singletons. This specimen was peripheral blood, taken on day 0 of AZD1222 vaccination. The origin of the receptors is an adult in good health.

This chain joins TRBV27 and TRBJ1-2; D gene unclear. CDR3 length equals 13 residues. Germline CDR1 is MNHEY and CDR2 is SMNVEV (reference sequence). Trimming left V 3 bases short and J 5 bases short, with 10 bases between. CDR3 bases: TGTGCCAGCAGTTTTGCGTTGGATTATGGCTACACCTTC. Protein sequence: CASSFALDYGYTF.

The chain has TRBV4-3 and TRBJ1-3, with a possible D match to TRBD1 (5 bases). This CDR3 comprises 15 residues. Germline CDR1 LGHNA, CDR2 YSLEER. With 3 bases removed from V and 0 bases from J, the gap between germline ends came to 9 bases. The CDR3 spells CASSQGDSSGNTIYF. CDR3 sequence (DNA): TGCGCCAGCAGCCAGGGTGACAGCTCTGGAAACACCATATATTTT.

This clone was seen a single time. The chain recombines TRBV5-4 with TRBJ1-2; 8 bases match TRBD1. The CDR3 loop spans 13 amino acids. Trimming took 4 bases from V and 7 from J; bases not matched to a gene: 6. Looked up from germline, CDR1 is SGHNT and CDR2 is YYREEE (reference sequence). The CDR3 sequence is CASSRQGAIGYTF. The CDR3 region has the DNA TGTGCCAGCAGCCGCCAGGGGGCGATTGGCTACACCTTC.

This chain joins TRBV5-1 and TRBJ1-3; maybe TRBD1 (5 bases). The germline CDR1 and CDR2 sequences are SGHRS and YFSETQ. The CDR3 totals 16 residues. The V end was cut by 4 bases, the J end by 0 bases, with 14 bases between. The CDR3 region has the DNA TGCGCCAGCAGCGAAGACAGCCGGTTCTCTGGAAACACCATATATTTT. Protein sequence: CASSEDSRFSGNTIYF.

This clone has just one count. This chain uses TRBV6-4 with TRBJ2-5; 12 nucleotides match TRBD2. Trimming took 4 bases from V and 3 from J; bases not matched to a gene: 12. In germline, CDR1 is MRHNA, CDR2 SNTAGT. The CDR3 extends over 18 amino acids. The CDR3 spells CASSGPGLAGREEETQYF. The CDR3 DNA reads as TGTGCCAGCAGTGGACCGGGACTAGCGGGCCGGGAGGAAGAGACCCAGTACTTC.

The chain links TRBV28 to TRBJ1-2; D is possibly TRBD1 (5 bases). The CDR3 is 14 residues long. Trimming left V 4 bases short and J 4 bases short, with 13 bases between. CDR1 and CDR2 (germline): MDHEN, SYDVKM. The CDR3 region is CASSSSRGGYGYTF. In nucleotides, the CDR3 is TGTGCCAGCAGTTCCTCCCGGGGCGGCTATGGCTACACCTTC.

V usage is TRBV7-3 and J usage is TRBJ2-2; D is possibly TRBD1 (5 bases). The CDR3 is 12 residues long. CDR1 and CDR2 from the germline V gene are SGHTA and FQGTGA. V lost 4 bases, J lost 6 bases, and 6 bases lay in between. CDR3 in DNA: TGTGCCAGCAGCTCACAGGCCGGGGAGCTGTTTTTT. It translates to CASSSQAGELFF.

The rearrangement links TRBV28 to TRBJ2-7; D tentatively fits TRBD1 or TRBD2 (7 bases each). V gave up 6 bases and J gave up 2 bases, with 17 bases separating them. Germline V gene lookup returns CDR1 MDHEN and CDR2 SYDVKM. There are 15 residues in the CDR3. CDR3 residues: CASSSQGGRAYEQYF. The CDR3, as DNA: TGTGCCAGCAGCTCCCAGGGGGGGAGGGCCTACGAGCAGTACTTC.

This CDR3 reads CASSRKSGGAWQTSYEQYF. The CDR3 DNA sequence: TGTGCCAGCAGCCGAAAGAGTGGGGGTGCGTGGCAGACCTCCTACGAGCAGTACTTC. The chain is built from TRBV4-2 and TRBJ2-7, with D possibly being TRBD1 or TRBD2 (5 bases each). Per germline, CDR1 LGHNA and CDR2 YNFKEQ. V was cut by 4 bases and J by 0 bases, with 25 bases left in between. The CDR3 sequence is 19 residues long.

The chain recombines TRBV4-1 with TRBJ1-1, with a weak D call TRBD1 (6 bases). The CDR3 contains 17 residues. Germline-derived CDR1 and CDR2 are MGHRA and YSYEKL. Trimming took off 1 base at V and 0 bases at J, with 15 bases between the two ends. The CDR3 loop reads CASSQGGRGGMNTEAFF. In DNA form, the CDR3 reads TGCGCCAGCAGCCAAGGCGGCAGGGGAGGGATGAACACTGAAGCTTTCTTT.

The rearrangement joins TRBV7-3 to TRBJ2-3; D might be TRBD1 (6 bases). Looked up from germline, CDR1 is SGHTA and CDR2 is FQGTGA. The CDR3 is made up of 15 amino acids. The V end lost 2 bases, the J end lost 5 bases, and 14 bases lay between the germline ends. In DNA, the CDR3 is TGTGCCAGCAGCTTATCGTTAACAGGGTTAGATACGCAGTATTTT. Its protein product is CASSLSLTGLDTQYF.

By frequency in the sample, this clone is medium-sized. The chain employs TRBV5-5 and TRBJ1-6, with D unclear. Germline V gene data show CDR1 as SGHKS and CDR2 as YYEKEE (reference sequence). V was clipped by 1 base and J by 10 bases, with 18 bases between them. There are 16 residues in the CDR3. The CDR3 DNA sequence: TGTGCCAGCAGCTTGAGGGCGGGCACTGTCCTCTCACCCCTCCACTTT. This encodes CASSLRAGTVLSPLHF.